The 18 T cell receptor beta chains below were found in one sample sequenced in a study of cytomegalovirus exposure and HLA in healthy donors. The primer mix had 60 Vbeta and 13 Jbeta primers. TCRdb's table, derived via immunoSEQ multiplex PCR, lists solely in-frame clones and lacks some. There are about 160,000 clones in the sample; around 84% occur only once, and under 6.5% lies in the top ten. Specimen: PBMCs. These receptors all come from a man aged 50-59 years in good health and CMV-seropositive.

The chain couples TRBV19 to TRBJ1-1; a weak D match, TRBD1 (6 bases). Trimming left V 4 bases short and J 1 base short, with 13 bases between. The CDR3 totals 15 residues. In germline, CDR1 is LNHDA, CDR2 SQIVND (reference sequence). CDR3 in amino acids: CASSTRQAKNTEAFF. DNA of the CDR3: TGTGCCAGTAGTACTCGACAGGCCAAGAACACTGAAGCTTTCTTT.

DNA for the CDR3: TGCGCCACCCGGGGGGATAGCTCCTATAATTCACCCCTCCACTTT. Translation gives CATRGDSSYNSPLHF. The genes are TRBV5-1 and TRBJ1-6; D is perhaps TRBD1 (5 bases). The germline V and J ends were trimmed by 9 bases and 0 bases, with 13 bases remaining between them. This CDR3 is built from 15 residues. The germline gives CDR1 SGHRS, CDR2 YFSETQ.

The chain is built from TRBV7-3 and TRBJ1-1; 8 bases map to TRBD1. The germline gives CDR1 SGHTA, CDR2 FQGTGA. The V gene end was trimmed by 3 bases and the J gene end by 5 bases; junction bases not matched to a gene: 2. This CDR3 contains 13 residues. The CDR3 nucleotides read TGTGCCAGCAGCTTGGACAGGGTAACTGAAGCTTTCTTT. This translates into CASSLDRVTEAFF.

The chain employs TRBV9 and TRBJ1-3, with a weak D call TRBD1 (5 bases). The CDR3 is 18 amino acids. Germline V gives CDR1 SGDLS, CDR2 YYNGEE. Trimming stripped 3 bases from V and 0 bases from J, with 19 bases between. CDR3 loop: CASSGGPGGYSSGNTIYF. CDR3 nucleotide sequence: TGTGCCAGCAGCGGTGGTCCCGGGGGGTACTCCTCTGGAAACACCATATATTTT.

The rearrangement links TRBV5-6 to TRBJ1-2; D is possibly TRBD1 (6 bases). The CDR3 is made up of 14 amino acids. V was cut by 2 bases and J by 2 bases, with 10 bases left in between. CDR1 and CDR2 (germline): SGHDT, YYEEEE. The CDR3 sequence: CASSFRQDNYGYTF. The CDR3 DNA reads TGTGCCAGCAGCTTCAGACAGGACAACTATGGCTACACCTTC.

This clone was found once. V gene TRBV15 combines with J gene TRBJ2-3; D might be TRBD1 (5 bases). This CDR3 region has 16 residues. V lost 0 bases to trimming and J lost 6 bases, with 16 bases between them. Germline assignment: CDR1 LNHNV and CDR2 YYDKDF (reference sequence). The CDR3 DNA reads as TGTGCCACCAGCAGAGATGGCAGGGCCATGGGGGATACGCAGTATTTT. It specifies CATSRDGRAMGDTQYF.

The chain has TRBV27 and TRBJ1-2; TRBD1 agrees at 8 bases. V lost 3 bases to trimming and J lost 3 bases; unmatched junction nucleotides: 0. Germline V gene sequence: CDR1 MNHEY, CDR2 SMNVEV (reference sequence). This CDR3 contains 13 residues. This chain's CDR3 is CASSLTGDYGYTF. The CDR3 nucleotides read TGTGCCAGCAGTTTGACAGGGGACTATGGCTACACCTTC.

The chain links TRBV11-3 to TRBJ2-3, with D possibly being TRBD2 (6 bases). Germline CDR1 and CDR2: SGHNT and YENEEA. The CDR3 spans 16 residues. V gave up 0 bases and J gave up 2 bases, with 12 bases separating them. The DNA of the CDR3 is TGTGCCAGCAGCTTAGATGTACTAGCCCCCACAGATACGCAGTATTTT. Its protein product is CASSLDVLAPTDTQYF.

This CDR3 is CASTPYGGYRACYEQYF. The DNA of the CDR3 is TGTGCCAGCACACCCTATGGCGGGTATCGAGCATGCTACGAGCAGTACTTC. This chain uses TRBV21-1 with TRBJ2-7; TRBD2 reflects the table's D call only, with no check against the DNA. TRBV21-1 is given as a pseudogene. The CDR3 consists of 17 residues.

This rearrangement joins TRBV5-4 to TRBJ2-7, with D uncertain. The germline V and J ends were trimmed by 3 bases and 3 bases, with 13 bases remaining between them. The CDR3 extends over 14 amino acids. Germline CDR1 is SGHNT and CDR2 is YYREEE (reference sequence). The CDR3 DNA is TGTGCCAGCAGCTCCGCGGTAACGGGCTACGAGCAGTACTTC. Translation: CASSSAVTGYEQYF.

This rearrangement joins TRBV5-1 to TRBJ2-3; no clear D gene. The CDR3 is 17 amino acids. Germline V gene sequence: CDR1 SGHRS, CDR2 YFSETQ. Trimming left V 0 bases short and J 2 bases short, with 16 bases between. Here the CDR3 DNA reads TGCGCCAGCAGCTTGGTTGGCACCACACTAAACACAGATACGCAGTATTTT. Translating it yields CASSLVGTTLNTDTQYF.

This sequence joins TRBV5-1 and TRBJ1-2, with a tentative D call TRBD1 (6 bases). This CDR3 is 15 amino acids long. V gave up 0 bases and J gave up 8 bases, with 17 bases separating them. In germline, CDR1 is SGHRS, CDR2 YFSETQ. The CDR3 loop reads CASSLAGAITEGYTF. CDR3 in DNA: TGCGCCAGCAGCTTGGCAGGGGCCATTACGGAGGGCTACACCTTC.

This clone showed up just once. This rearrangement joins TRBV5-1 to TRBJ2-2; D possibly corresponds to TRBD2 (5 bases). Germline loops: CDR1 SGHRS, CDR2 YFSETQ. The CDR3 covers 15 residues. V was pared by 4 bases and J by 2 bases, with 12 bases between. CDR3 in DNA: TGCGCCAGCAGCGGAGAGGGTCTAAACACCGGGGAGCTGTTTTTT. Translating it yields CASSGEGLNTGELFF.

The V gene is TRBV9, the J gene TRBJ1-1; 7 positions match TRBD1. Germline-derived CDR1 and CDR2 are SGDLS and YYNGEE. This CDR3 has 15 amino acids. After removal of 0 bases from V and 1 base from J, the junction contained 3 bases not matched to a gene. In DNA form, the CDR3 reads TGTGCCAGCAGCGTAGAAGCAGGGGGGAACACTGAAGCTTTCTTT. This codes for CASSVEAGGNTEAFF.

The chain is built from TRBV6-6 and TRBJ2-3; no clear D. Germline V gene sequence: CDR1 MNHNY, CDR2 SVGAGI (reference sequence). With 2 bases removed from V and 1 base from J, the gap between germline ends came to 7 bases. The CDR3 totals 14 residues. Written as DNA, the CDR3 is TGTGCCAGCAGTTACGGCAGTCGCACAGATACGCAGTATTTT. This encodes CASSYGSRTDTQYF.

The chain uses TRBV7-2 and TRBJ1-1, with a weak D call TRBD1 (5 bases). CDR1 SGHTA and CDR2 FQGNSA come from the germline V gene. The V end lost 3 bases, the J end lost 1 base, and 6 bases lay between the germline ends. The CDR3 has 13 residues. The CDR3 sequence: CASSFGGNTEAFF. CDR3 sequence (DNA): TGTGCCAGCAGCTTCGGGGGGAACACTGAAGCTTTCTTT.

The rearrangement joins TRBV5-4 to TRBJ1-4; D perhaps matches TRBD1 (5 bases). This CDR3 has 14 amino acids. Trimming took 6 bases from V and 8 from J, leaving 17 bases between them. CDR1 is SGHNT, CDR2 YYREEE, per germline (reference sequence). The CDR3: CASTTGGLREKLFF. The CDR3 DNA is TGTGCCAGCACCACAGGAGGGCTGCGGGAAAAACTGTTTTTT.

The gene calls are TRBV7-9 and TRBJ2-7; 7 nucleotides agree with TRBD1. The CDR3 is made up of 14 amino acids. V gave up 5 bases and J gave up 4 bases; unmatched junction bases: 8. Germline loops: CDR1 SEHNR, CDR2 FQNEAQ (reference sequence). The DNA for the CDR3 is TGTGCCAGCAGCCATACAGGGGATCCATACGAGCAGTACTTC. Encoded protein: CASSHTGDPYEQYF.